These 32 T cell receptor beta chains originate from one sample sequenced in a study of shared clonotypes between healthy human individuals. Positive CCR7 selection of CD45RO-negative cells yielded the naive CD8 cells, and terminally differentiated effector memory CD45RA+ cells were excluded. Profiled with immunoSEQ multiplex PCR; TCRdb holds only in-frame clones, not every one. The data hold about 1.9 million clones, with 90% to 95% observed a single time. The sample consisted of naive CD8+ T cells from PBMCs. The receptor set was obtained from a man aged 18-30 years in good health. Some clones in this sample may be carry-over from other donors' samples.

The genes are TRBV11-2 and TRBJ1-2; the D is unclear. The CDR3 extends over 14 amino acids. The ends were cut back, 0 bases at V and 4 bases at J, with 9 bases in the middle. Germline CDR1 is SGHAT and CDR2 is FQNNGV. The CDR3 here is CASSLDRSSYGYTF. CDR3 nucleotides: TGTGCCAGCAGCTTAGACAGGTCCAGCTATGGCTACACCTTC.

The chain links TRBV7-2 to TRBJ1-3; D possibly corresponds to TRBD1 (5 bases). With 0 bases removed from V and 4 bases from J, the gap between germline ends came to 13 bases. The CDR3 consists of 16 residues. From germline, CDR1 is SGHTA and CDR2 FQGNSA. Here the CDR3 DNA reads TGTGCCAGCAGCTTAGCGATCGGGGCCTTCGGAAACACCATATATTTT. It encodes CASSLAIGAFGNTIYF.

The chain is built from TRBV18 and TRBJ2-3; TRBD2 matches at 8 bases. V gave up 1 base and J gave up 6 bases; unmatched junction bases: 21. The germline V gene encodes CDR1 KGHSH and CDR2 LQKENI. This CDR3 region has 20 residues. In DNA form, the CDR3 reads TGTGCCAGCTCACCACTCCGGACAGACACATTAAGCGGGGGTAGGGATACGCAGTATTTT. Protein sequence: CASSPLRTDTLSGGRDTQYF.

The chain uses TRBV27 and TRBJ2-2; TRBD1 is a possible D gene (5 bases). Germline V CDR1 and CDR2: MNHEY, SMNVEV (reference sequence). The V gene lost 5 bases and the J gene lost 3 bases, with 16 bases spanning the gap. The CDR3 spans 16 residues. The CDR3 nucleotides read TGTGCCAGCAGTGGGGCCCCCAACTCCGACACCGGGGAGCTGTTTTTT. This codes for CASSGAPNSDTGELFF.

The chain links TRBV5-6 to TRBJ1-1; possible D gene TRBD1, 5 bases. The germline CDR1 and CDR2 sequences are SGHDT and YYEEEE. The V end was cut by 5 bases, the J end by 4 bases, with 15 bases between. The CDR3 runs to 14 residues. CDR3 sequence (DNA): TGTGCCAGCAGGCGTATGAAGGGGCTCACTGAAGCTTTCTTT. This translates into CASRRMKGLTEAFF.

The rearrangement links TRBV19 to TRBJ1-5; 8 bases line up with TRBD1. The germline V gene encodes CDR1 LNHDA and CDR2 SQIVND (reference sequence). The CDR3 extends over 13 amino acids. Trimming took 10 bases from V and 4 from J; bases not matched to a gene: 6. For the CDR3, the DNA is TGTGCCACCTCCGGGACAGGAAATCAGCCCCAGCATTTT. It is translated as CATSGTGNQPQHF.

This chain uses TRBV5-6 with TRBJ2-7; 9 bases map to TRBD1. The CDR3 covers 16 residues. Germline V gene sequence: CDR1 SGHDT, CDR2 YYEEEE. Losses at the gene ends were 0 bases for V and 6 bases for J; bases not matched to a gene: 10. The CDR3 region is CASSLDGQGIFREQYF. CDR3 nucleotide sequence: TGTGCCAGCAGCTTGGATGGACAGGGGATCTTTCGCGAGCAGTACTTC.

The chain employs TRBV7-6 and TRBJ2-7; TRBD2 aligns across 10 bases. CDR1 and CDR2 from the germline V gene are SGHVS and FNYEAQ. The CDR3 sequence is 15 residues long. The V and J ends lost 5 bases and 3 bases, in that order; junction bases with no gene match: 7. For the CDR3, the DNA is TGTGCCAGCAGCGGATTAGCGGGAGGCCTCTACGAGCAGTACTTC. Protein product: CASSGLAGGLYEQYF.

This clone has a handful of counts. Other DNA sequences in the same sample also yield this CDR3. Written as DNA, the CDR3 is TGTGCCAGCAGCTTAGGTAGCAATCAGCCCCAGCATTTT. It encodes CASSLGSNQPQHF. The rearrangement uses TRBV13 and TRBJ1-5; D gene unclear. Germline V lookup: CDR1 PRHDT, CDR2 FYEKMQ (reference sequence). V was shortened by 0 bases and J by 0 bases, with 0 bases between the two germline ends. The CDR3 is 13 residues long.

In nucleotides, the CDR3 is TGTGCCAGCAGGACGACTGACGGCCAAGAGACCCAGTACTTC. Its protein is CASRTTDGQETQYF. This chain links TRBV6-6 with TRBJ2-5; the D is unclear. Trimming took off 6 bases at V and 1 base at J, with 12 bases between the two ends. The CDR3 has 14 residues. Germline CDR1 and CDR2: MNHNY and SVGAGI (reference sequence).

The V gene is TRBV6-1, the J gene TRBJ2-1; TRBD2 matches 9 bases. J was trimmed by 1 base and V by 2 bases; bases with no gene match: 6. In germline, CDR1 is MNHNS, CDR2 SASEGT. The CDR3 spans 17 residues. The CDR3 DNA reads as TGTGCCAGCAGTGAAATGACTAGCGGATATTCCTACAATGAGCAGTTCTTC. Amino acid sequence: CASSEMTSGYSYNEQFF.

DNA for the CDR3: TGCAGCGGGTGGACAGGGGGTCACGAGCAGTACTTC. Protein product: CSGWTGGHEQYF. V gene TRBV29-1 combines with J gene TRBJ2-7, with TRBD1 matching over 10 bases. The CDR3 has 12 amino acids. Germline CDR1 and CDR2: SQVTM and ANQGSEA. V gave up 7 bases and J gave up 5 bases; unmatched junction bases: 5.

The CDR3 loop reads CASSLNRGFQETQYF. In DNA form, the CDR3 reads TGTGCCAGCAGCTTAAATCGGGGATTCCAAGAGACCCAGTACTTC. The rearrangement links TRBV7-9 to TRBJ2-5; a weak D match, TRBD2 (5 bases). Germline V gives CDR1 SEHNR, CDR2 FQNEAQ (reference sequence). The length of the CDR3 is 15 residues. V lost 2 bases, J lost 1 base, and 11 bases lay in between. The whole variable domain, filled in from reference TRBV7-9 and TRBJ2-5, reads DTGVSQNPRHKITKRGQNVTFRCDPISEHNRLYWYRQTLGQGPEFLTYFQNEAQLEKSRLLSDRFSAERPKGSFSTLEIQRTEQGDSAMYLCASSLNRGFQETQYFGPGTRLLVL.

The V call is TRBV25-1, the J call TRBJ2-7; 7 bases match TRBD2. The CDR3 runs 13 residues. The germline V gene encodes CDR1 MGHDK and CDR2 SYGVNS. With V trimmed by 6 bases and J by 3 bases, 5 bases remained unmatched. As DNA, the CDR3 is TGTGCCAGCAGCGGGGACTACTACTACGAGCAGTACTTC. The encoded protein is CASSGDYYYEQYF.

The rearrangement joins TRBV4-1 to TRBJ2-1; 8 positions match TRBD2. The CDR3 runs to 16 residues. V shed 3 bases, J shed 9 bases, and the junction held 13 bases outside the gene matches. The germline CDR1 and CDR2 sequences are MGHRA and YSYEKL. CDR3 DNA sequence: TGCGCCAGCAGCCATGAATCCGGACTAGCTTGGGGTGAGCAGTTCTTC. Its translation: CASSHESGLAWGEQFF.

The chain combines TRBV29-1 with TRBJ2-2; no clear D gene. The germline gives CDR1 SQVTM, CDR2 ANQGSEA. This CDR3 has 11 residues. Trimming took 7 bases from V and 7 from J, leaving 10 bases between them. CDR3 coding DNA: TGCAGCGCAACTCGGAACGGGGAGCTGTTTTTT. This codes for CSATRNGELFF.

This clone occurred once. The rearrangement uses TRBV28 and TRBJ2-5, with 9 bases aligning to TRBD2. This CDR3 is 15 amino acids long. J lost 1 base, V lost 6 bases, and 6 bases had no gene match. Germline assignment: CDR1 MDHEN and CDR2 SYDVKM. The CDR3, as DNA: TGTGCCAGCAGGCGACTAGCGGCATTCCAAGAGACCCAGTACTTC. Translation gives CASRRLAAFQETQYF.

This chain uses TRBV7-9 with TRBJ2-3; D is unclear. This CDR3 is built from 15 residues. Germline V gene sequence: CDR1 SEHNR, CDR2 FQNEAQ (reference sequence). Trimming stripped 3 bases from V and 0 bases from J, with 10 bases between. CDR3 DNA sequence: TGTGCCAGCAGCTTTGACTTTCAGAGCACAGATACGCAGTATTTT. Encoded protein: CASSFDFQSTDTQYF.

This clone appeared once. This sequence joins TRBV5-6 and TRBJ2-1, with D perhaps matching TRBD2 (7 bases). Germline V gene sequence: CDR1 SGHDT, CDR2 YYEEEE. The CDR3 loop spans 17 amino acids. Deletions cut 5 bases from V and 4 bases from J, with 22 bases between. The CDR3 DNA sequence: TGTGCCAGCAGTCCGGCGGGGAGGGCAGGGGTTTACAATGAGCAGTTCTTC. Its protein product is CASSPAGRAGVYNEQFF.

This chain joins TRBV19 and TRBJ2-2; either TRBD1 or TRBD2 may supply D (5 bases each). Germline lookup yields CDR1 LNHDA and CDR2 SQIVND (reference sequence). This CDR3 has 15 residues. The V end was cut by 5 bases, the J end by 0 bases, with 10 bases between. Here the CDR3 reads CASSGDGSNTGELFF. CDR3 DNA: TGTGCCAGTAGTGGGGACGGATCGAACACCGGGGAGCTGTTTTTT.

The CDR3 sequence is CATSRVLAGKEQYF. Written as DNA, the CDR3 is TGTGCCACCAGCAGAGTCCTAGCGGGAAAGGAGCAGTACTTC. The chain joins TRBV15 to TRBJ2-7; TRBD2 matches at 9 bases. V gave up 1 base and J gave up 7 bases; unmatched junction bases: 5. The CDR3 has 14 residues. Germline loops: CDR1 LNHNV, CDR2 YYDKDF (reference sequence).

The chain is built from TRBV6-4 and TRBJ1-1; possibly TRBD1 for D (5 bases). The germline V gene has CDR1 MRHNA and CDR2 SNTAGT. The CDR3 consists of 14 residues. V was cut by 6 bases and J by 4 bases, with 15 bases left in between. The CDR3 loop reads CASSPTGLPTEAFF. CDR3 bases: TGTGCCAGCAGCCCAACGGGACTACCCACTGAAGCTTTCTTT.

The rearrangement uses TRBV2 and TRBJ2-1; 13 bases fit TRBD2. CDR1 SNHLY and CDR2 FYNNEI come from the germline V gene. The CDR3 consists of 16 residues. J gave up 12 bases and V 4 bases, and 12 bases lay outside the gene matches. DNA for the CDR3: TGTGCCAGCAGTGGCCCGGGACTAGCGGGGCCCTTGTGGCAGTTCTTC. Encoded protein: CASSGPGLAGPLWQFF.

This sequence joins TRBV9 and TRBJ1-1; a possible D gene is TRBD1 (5 bases). CDR3 length: 15 amino acids. Germline CDR1 reads SGDLS; CDR2 reads YYNGEE. V was shortened by 0 bases and J by 4 bases, with 13 bases between the two germline ends. The CDR3 DNA reads as TGTGCCAGCAGCGTAGGATCCGGGGGGAGCACTGAAGCTTTCTTT. It is translated as CASSVGSGGSTEAFF.

This clone was seen only a few times. This chain joins TRBV7-9 and TRBJ2-4; D uncertain. The V gene lost 1 base and the J gene lost 8 bases, with 9 bases spanning the gap. CDR1 and CDR2 (germline): SEHNR, FQNEAQ (reference sequence). The CDR3 runs 13 residues. This CDR3 is CASSLEAGDIQYF. The CDR3 nucleotides read TGTGCCAGCAGCTTAGAGGCTGGGGACATTCAGTACTTC.

V usage is TRBV6-1 and J usage is TRBJ2-7; weak D call: TRBD1 (6 bases). The ends were cut back, 3 bases at V and 2 bases at J, with 17 bases in the middle. The CDR3 consists of 16 residues. Per the germline V gene, CDR1 is MNHNS and CDR2 is SASEGT. CDR3 DNA: TGTGCCAGCAGTGAGGGTAGGGGACAACCCGCCTACGAGCAGTACTTC. Amino acids: CASSEGRGQPAYEQYF.

The J gene is TRBJ1-4, the V gene TRBV7-2; tentatively, D is TRBD1 (6 bases). The germline gives CDR1 SGHTA, CDR2 FQGNSA. CDR3 length: 16 amino acids. Trimming shortened V by 5 bases and J by 7 bases, and 20 bases separated the two germline ends. CDR3 region: CASSLSREGGLEKLFF. CDR3 DNA: TGTGCCAGCAGCCTATCCCGTGAAGGGGGGCTTGAAAAACTGTTTTTT.

The chain carries TRBV9 and TRBJ2-7; D perhaps matches TRBD1 (6 bases). Deletions cut 5 bases from V and 2 bases from J, with 14 bases between. Germline CDR1 reads SGDLS; CDR2 reads YYNGEE. The CDR3 totals 14 residues. CDR3 bases: TGTGCCAGCAGTCAAAGGGGGATCCCCTACGAGCAGTACTTC. This translates into CASSQRGIPYEQYF.

The J gene is TRBJ2-2, the V gene TRBV5-1; 12 bases line up with TRBD2. The CDR3 sequence is 19 residues long. The junction had 10 bases not matched to a gene; V was cut back by 0 bases and J by 4 bases. Germline V gene lookup returns CDR1 SGHRS and CDR2 YFSETQ. The CDR3 sequence: CASSLDGLAGPGGTGELFF. Here the CDR3 DNA reads TGCGCCAGCAGCTTGGATGGACTAGCGGGACCCGGGGGCACCGGGGAGCTGTTTTTT.

In DNA, the CDR3 is TGTGCCAGCAGTTCCAAGCCCGACAGGGGGCAAGATGAGCAGTTCTTC. Translating gives CASSSKPDRGQDEQFF. This chain links TRBV7-3 with TRBJ2-1; TRBD1 aligns across 10 bases. Germline trimming cut 6 bases from V and 8 bases from J; bases unmatched to any gene: 13. The CDR3 has 16 residues. Per the germline V gene, CDR1 is SGHTA and CDR2 is FQGTGA.

The gene calls are TRBV30 and TRBJ1-5; D gene uncertain. The germline V gene encodes CDR1 GTSNPN and CDR2 SVGIG (reference sequence). The length of the CDR3 is 15 residues. Trimming stripped 2 bases from V and 0 bases from J, with 11 bases between. The chain's CDR3 is CAWSLPALSNQPQHF. The CDR3 coding sequence is TGTGCCTGGAGTCTACCAGCCCTTAGCAATCAGCCCCAGCATTTT.

The chain joins TRBV6-5 to TRBJ1-2, with D possibly matching TRBD1 (6 bases). Germline CDR1 and CDR2: MNHEY and SVGAGI. The V gene lost 6 bases and the J gene lost 6 bases, with 17 bases spanning the gap. The CDR3 spans 14 residues. The CDR3 DNA sequence: TGTGCCAGCAGCGGCGGCAGGGGCGCGAATGGCTACACCTTC. Protein: CASSGGRGANGYTF.